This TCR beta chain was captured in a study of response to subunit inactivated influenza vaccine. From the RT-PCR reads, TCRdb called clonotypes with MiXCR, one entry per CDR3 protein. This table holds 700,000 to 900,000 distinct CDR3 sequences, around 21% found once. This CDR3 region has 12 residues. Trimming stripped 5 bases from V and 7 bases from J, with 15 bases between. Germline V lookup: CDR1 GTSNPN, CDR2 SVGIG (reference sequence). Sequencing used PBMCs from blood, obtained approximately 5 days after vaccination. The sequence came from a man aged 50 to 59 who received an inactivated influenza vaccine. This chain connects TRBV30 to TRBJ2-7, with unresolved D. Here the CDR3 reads CAWSARVGEQYF. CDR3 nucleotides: TGTGCCTGGTCCGCTAGAGTGGGGGAGCAGTACTTC.